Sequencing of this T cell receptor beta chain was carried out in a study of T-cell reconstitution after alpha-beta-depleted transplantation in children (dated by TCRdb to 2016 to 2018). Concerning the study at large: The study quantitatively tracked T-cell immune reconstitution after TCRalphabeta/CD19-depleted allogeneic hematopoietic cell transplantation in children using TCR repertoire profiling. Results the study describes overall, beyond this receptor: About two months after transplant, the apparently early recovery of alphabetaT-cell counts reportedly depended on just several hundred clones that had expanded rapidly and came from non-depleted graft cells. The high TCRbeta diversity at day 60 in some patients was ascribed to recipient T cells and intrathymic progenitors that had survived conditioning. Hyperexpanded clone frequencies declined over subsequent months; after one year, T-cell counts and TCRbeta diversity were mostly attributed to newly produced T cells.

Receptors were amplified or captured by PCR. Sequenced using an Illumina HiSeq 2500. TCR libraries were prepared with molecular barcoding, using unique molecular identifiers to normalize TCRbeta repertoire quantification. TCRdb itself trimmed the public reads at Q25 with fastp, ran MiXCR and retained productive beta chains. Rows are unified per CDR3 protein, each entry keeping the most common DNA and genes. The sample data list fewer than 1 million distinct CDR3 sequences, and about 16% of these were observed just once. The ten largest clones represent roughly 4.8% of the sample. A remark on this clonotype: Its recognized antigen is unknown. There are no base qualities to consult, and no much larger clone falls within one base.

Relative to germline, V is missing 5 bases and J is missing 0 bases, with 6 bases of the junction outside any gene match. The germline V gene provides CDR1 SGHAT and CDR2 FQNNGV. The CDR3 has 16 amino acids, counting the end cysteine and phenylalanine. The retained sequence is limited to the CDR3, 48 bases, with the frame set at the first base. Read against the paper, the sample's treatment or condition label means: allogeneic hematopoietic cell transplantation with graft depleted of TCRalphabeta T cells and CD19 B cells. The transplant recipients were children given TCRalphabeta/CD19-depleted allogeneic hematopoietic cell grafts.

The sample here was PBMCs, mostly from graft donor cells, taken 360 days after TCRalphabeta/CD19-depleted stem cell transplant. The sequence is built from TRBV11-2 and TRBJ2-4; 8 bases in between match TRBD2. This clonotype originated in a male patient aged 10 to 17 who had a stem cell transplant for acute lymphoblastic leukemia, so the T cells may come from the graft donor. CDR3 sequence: CASSLRGGKAKNIQYF. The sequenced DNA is TGTGCCAGCAGCCTTCGGGGGGGTAAAGCCAAAAACATTCAGTACTTC. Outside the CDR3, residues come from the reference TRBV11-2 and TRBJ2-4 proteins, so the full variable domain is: EAGVAQSPRYKIIEKRQSVAFWCNPISGHATLYWYQQILGQGPKLLIQFQNNGVVDDSQLPKDRFSAERLKGVDSTLKIQPAKLEDSAVYLCASSLRGGKAKNIQYFGAGTRLSVL.